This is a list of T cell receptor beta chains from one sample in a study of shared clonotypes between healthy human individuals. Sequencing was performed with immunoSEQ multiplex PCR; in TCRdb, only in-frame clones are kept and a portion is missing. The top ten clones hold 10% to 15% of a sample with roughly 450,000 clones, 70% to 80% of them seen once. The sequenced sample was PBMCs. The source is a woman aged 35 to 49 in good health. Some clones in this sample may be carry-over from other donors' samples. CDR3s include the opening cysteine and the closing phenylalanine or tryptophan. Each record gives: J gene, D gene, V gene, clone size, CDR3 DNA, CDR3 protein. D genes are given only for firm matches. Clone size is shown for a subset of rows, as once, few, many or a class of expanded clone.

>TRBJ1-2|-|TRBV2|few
TGTGCCAGCACGACAGGATCTAACTATGGCTACACCTTC
CASTTGSNYGYTF
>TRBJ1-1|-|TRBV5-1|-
TGCGCCAGCAGCTTGGGGGGCGCGGGCACTGAAGCTTTCTTT
CASSLGGAGTEAFF
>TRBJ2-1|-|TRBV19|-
TGTGCCAGTAGTACCTCGGGACTCGGATCGATCTTCCGTTTTGGTGAGCAGTTCTTC
CASSTSGLGSIFRFGEQFF
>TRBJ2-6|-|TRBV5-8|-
TGTGCCAGCAGCGCCTACAGGGGGGGCAACGTCCTGACTTTC
CASSAYRGGNVLTF
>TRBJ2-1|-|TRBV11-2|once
TGTGCCAGCAGCCCCGACTGGAACAATGAGCAGTTCTTC
CASSPDWNNEQFF
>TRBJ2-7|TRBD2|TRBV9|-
TGTGCCAGCAGCGTAAGCCCGGGGGGATACGAGCAGTACTTC
CASSVSPGGYEQYF
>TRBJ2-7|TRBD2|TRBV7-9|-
TGTGCCAGCAGGAAGGGGACTAGCGGGAGGGACTACGAGCAGTACTTC
CASRKGTSGRDYEQYF
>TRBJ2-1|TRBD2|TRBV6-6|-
TGTGCCAGCAGTGGTGGGCGGCGGGAGCTTGACAATGAGCAGTTCTTC
CASSGGRRELDNEQFF
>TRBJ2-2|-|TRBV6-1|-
TGTGCCAGCAGTGGGAGGACAGCCAACACCGGGGAGCTGTTTTTT
CASSGRTANTGELFF
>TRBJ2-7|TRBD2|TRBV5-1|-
TGCGCCAGCAGAACTAGCGCTATATACGAGCAGTACTTC
CASRTSAIYEQYF
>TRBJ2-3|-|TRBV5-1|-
TGCGCCAGCAGCTTGGCCCTGGATACGCAGTATTTT
CASSLALDTQYF
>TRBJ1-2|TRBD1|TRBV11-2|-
TGTGCCAGCAGCTGGGCAGGGGGCCGGGATGGCTACACCTTC
CASSWAGGRDGYTF
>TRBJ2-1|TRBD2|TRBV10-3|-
TGTGCCATCAGCGGTGGGACTAGCGGGGCCTACAATGAGCAGTTCTTC
CAISGGTSGAYNEQFF
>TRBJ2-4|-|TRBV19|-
TGTGCCAGTAGTATTGCGGGGCCCCTAGCCAAAAACATTCAGTACTTC
CASSIAGPLAKNIQYF
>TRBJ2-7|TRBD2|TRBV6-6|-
TGTGCCAGCAGTTACTCTCGGCGGGAGCTGGGGGAGCAGTACTTC
CASSYSRRELGEQYF
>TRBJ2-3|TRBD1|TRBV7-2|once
TGTGCCAGCAGCCCTCAGGGGGCTAACACAGATACGCAGTATTTT
CASSPQGANTDTQYF
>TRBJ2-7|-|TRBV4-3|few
TGCGCCAGCAGCGAAGAGGGGGGGGGAAGCGTTTACGAGCAGTACTTC
CASSEEGGGSVYEQYF
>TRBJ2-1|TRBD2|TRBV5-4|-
TGTGCCAGCAGCCGGGATCTAGCGGGAGTCTACAATGAGCAGTTCTTC
CASSRDLAGVYNEQFF
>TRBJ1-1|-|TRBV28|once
TGTGCCAGCACACAGACAGGTGTTGAAGCTTTCTTT
CASTQTGVEAFF
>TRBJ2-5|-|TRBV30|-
TGTGCCTGGACAGTGCCCCCGGACGAGACCCAGTACTTC
CAWTVPPDETQYF
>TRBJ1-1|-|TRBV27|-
TGTGCCAGTTACAGCATGAACACTGAAGCTTTCTTT
CASYSMNTEAFF
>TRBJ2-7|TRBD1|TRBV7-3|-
TGTGCCAGCAGCTTCACACAGGGGGGCGAGCAGTACTTC
CASSFTQGGEQYF
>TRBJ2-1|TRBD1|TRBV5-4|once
TGTGCCAGCAGCCCGGACAGGGGCGGCTACAATGAGCAGTTCTTC
CASSPDRGGYNEQFF
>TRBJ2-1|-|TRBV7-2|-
TGTGCCAGCAGCTTGACATCGGGGACCGATGGAAATGAGCAGTTCTTC
CASSLTSGTDGNEQFF
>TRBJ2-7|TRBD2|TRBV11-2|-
TGTGCCAGCAGCCGACACCGATTTAGACTAGCGGGTGTTTCCTACGAGCAGTACTTC
CASSRHRFRLAGVSYEQYF
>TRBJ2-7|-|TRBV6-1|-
TGTGCCAGCCACACATCGGGAAGCTCCTACGAGCAGTACTTC
CASHTSGSSYEQYF
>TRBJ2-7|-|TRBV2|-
TGTGCCAGCAGCCAGTCCTCCTACGAGCAGTACTTC
CASSQSSYEQYF
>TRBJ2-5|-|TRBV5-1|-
TGCGCCAGCAGCTTGGGATGGGACAAAGAGACCCAGTACTTC
CASSLGWDKETQYF
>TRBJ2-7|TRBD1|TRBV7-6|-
TGTGCCAGCAGCCGGACGACCGGGACAGGAGTCCAGGAGCAGTACTTC
CASSRTTGTGVQEQYF